This record looks at one TCR beta chain sequence and its context. This sample is part of a study of blood T cell repertoires in COVID-19. The wider study: COVID-19 samples, acute and convalescent, were from the United States, Italy and Spain. T cells, B-cell-depleted T cells, or PBMCs supplied cDNA or gDNA.

Germline V lookup: CDR1 LNHDA, CDR2 SQIVND (reference sequence). V lost 10 bases to trimming and J lost 1 base; unmatched junction nucleotides: 6. CDR3 length: 13 residues. Sequencing was performed with immunoSEQ multiplex PCR; in TCRdb, only in-frame clones are kept and a portion is missing. The sample carries roughly 100,000 clones, over 75% recorded once. J is TRBJ1-1 and V is TRBV19; 7 bases are shared with TRBD1. The sequenced material came from peripheral blood. The TCR originated in a woman of 80 years or more with active or convalescent COVID-19. This CDR3 reads CAIQDRTNTEAFF. The CDR3 nucleotides are TGTGCCATCCAGGACAGGACGAACACTGAAGCTTTCTTT.